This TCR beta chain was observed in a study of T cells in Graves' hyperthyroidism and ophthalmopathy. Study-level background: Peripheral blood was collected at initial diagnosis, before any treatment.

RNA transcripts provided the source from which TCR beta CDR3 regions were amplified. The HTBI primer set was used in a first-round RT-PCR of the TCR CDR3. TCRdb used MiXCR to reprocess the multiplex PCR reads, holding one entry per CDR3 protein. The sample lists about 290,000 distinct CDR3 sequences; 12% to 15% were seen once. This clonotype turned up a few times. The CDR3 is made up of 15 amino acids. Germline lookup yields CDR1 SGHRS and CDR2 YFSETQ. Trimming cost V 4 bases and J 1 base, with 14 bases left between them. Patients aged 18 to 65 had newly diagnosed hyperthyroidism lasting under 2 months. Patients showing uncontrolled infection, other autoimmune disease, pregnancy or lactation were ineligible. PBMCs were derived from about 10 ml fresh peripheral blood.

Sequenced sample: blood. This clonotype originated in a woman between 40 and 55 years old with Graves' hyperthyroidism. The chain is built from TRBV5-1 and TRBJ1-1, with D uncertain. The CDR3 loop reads CASSPDRAGNTEAFF. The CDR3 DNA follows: TGCGCCAGCAGCCCGGACCGGGCGGGGAACACTGAAGCTTTCTTT.